This TCR beta chain was sequenced for a study of blood T cell repertoires in COVID-19. Study-wide context: The United States, Italy and Spain provided the acute and convalescent COVID-19 samples. T cells, B-cell-depleted T cells, or PBMCs supplied cDNA or gDNA.

Authors' data handling: Estimated nucleated cell counts came from reference gene primer amplification. TCRdb's copy holds only in-frame clones and misses some; the assay was immunoSEQ multiplex PCR. The V and J calls and clone size are taken from that table; D and trimming were inferred from the DNA. Of 150,000 to 200,000 clones listed, about 88% were seen once; the top ten hold under 3.5%. CDR1 and CDR2 (germline): MNHEY, SVGAGI. Trimming shortened V by 6 bases and J by 3 bases, and 11 bases separated the two germline ends. The CDR3 runs 13 residues. The V gene is TRBV6-5, the J gene TRBJ1-2; D is unresolved. This receptor was obtained from a woman aged 25 to 39 with active or convalescent COVID-19. Sequencing used peripheral blood. CDR3 sequence: CASRSTTHYGYTF. DNA of the CDR3: TGTGCCAGCAGGTCGACAACCCACTATGGCTACACCTTC.